The T cell receptor beta chain described here comes from a study of CD8 T cells in Susac syndrome. TCR beta was sequenced from blood CD8+ and CD4+ T cells. Healthy donors constituted the control group, matched for age and sex. The CD8+ and CD4+ T cells were isolated magnetically using a negative isolation approach, whereas the TEMRA cells were enriched by FACS. Only one count was recorded for this clonotype. Reverse transcription used about 0.45 to 1 ug RNA and random hexamers. Amplification of TCR beta CDR3 used immunoSEQ multiplex PCR across 54 Vbeta and 13 Jbeta. TCRdb called the immunoSEQ multiplex PCR reads again in MiXCR, with one record for every CDR3 protein. This table has under 200,000 distinct CDR3 sequences, around 94% appearing once. The sequence was obtained from a human donor in good health. The material sequenced was CD4+ T cells from PBMCs.

The CDR3 protein is CASSQDHGVQPQHF. As DNA, the CDR3 is TGTGCCAGCAGCCAAGATCATGGTGTTCAGCCCCAGCATTTT. This rearrangement joins TRBV4-2 to TRBJ1-5; D ambiguous. The CDR3 is 14 residues long. Germline assignment: CDR1 LGHNA and CDR2 YNFKEQ. V dropped 0 bases and J dropped 6 bases, with 9 bases sitting between them.